This T cell receptor beta chain was captured in a study of vaccination effects on CD4 cells after COVID-19. Prior to sequencing, the ViraFEST assay stimulated PBMC with viral peptide pools, which expanded the antigen-specific CD4+ T cells. Researchers isolated CD4+ T cells once about eleven days of culture had elapsed. Participants were vaccinated with two doses of either the BNT162b2 or mRNA-1273 vaccine. IL-2 at about 10 IU/ml and peptides at around 10 ug/ml were added to cultured PBMC, around 2.2 million per well. TCRdb's copy holds only in-frame clones and misses some; the assay was immunoSEQ multiplex PCR. Of tens of thousands of clones listed, around 81% are singletons. Notes on this clone: Its antigen is as yet unknown.

The clonotype comes from a human donor who received a COVID-19 vaccine. The sequencing used CD4+ T cells from PBMCs cultured with HCoV-229E spike peptides, collected after COVID-19 vaccination.

The CDR3 region has the DNA TGTGCCAGCAGCTCACCCGGACCTAGGGCAGATACGCAGTATTTT. Its translation is CASSSPGPRADTQYF. The rearrangement joins TRBV21-1 to TRBJ2-3. TRBV21-1 constitutes a pseudogene. CDR3 length: 15 amino acids.